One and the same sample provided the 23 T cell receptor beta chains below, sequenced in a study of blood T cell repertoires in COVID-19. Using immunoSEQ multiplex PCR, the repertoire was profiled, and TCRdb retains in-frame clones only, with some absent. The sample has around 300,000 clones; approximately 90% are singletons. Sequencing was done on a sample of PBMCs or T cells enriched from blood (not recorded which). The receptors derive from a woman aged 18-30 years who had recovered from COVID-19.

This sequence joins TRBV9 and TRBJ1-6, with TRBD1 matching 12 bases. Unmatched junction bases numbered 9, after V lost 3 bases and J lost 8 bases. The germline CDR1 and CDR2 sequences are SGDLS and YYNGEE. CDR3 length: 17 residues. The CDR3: CASSGGGTGGRDSPLHF. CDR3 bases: TGTGCCAGCAGCGGCGGAGGGACAGGGGGCCGGGATTCACCCCTCCACTTT.

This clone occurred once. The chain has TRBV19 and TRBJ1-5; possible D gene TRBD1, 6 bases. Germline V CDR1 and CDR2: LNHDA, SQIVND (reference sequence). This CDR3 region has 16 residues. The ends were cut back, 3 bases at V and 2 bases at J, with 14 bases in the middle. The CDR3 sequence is CASSILQGQGNQPQHF. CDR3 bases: TGTGCCAGTAGTATTCTACAGGGCCAGGGCAATCAGCCCCAGCATTTT.

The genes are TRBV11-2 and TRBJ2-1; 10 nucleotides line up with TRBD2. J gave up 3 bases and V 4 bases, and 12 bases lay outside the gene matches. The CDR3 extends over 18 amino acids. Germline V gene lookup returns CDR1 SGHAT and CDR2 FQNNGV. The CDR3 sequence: CASSSPRGPSGGYNEQFF. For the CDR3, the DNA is TGTGCCAGCAGCTCTCCCAGGGGTCCTAGCGGGGGCTACAATGAGCAGTTCTTC.

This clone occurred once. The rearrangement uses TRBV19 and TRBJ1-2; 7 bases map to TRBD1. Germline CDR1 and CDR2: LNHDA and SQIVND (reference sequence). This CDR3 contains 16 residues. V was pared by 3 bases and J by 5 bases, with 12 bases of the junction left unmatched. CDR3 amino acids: CASSIDDRARFYGYTF. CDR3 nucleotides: TGTGCCAGTAGTATCGATGACAGGGCGCGATTTTATGGCTACACCTTC. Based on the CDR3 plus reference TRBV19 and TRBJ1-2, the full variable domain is DGGITQSPKYLFRKEGQNVTLSCEQNLNHDAMYWYRQDPGQGLRLIYYSQIVNDFQKGDIAEGYSVSREKKESFPLTVTSAQKNPTAFYLCASSIDDRARFYGYTFGSGTRLTVV.

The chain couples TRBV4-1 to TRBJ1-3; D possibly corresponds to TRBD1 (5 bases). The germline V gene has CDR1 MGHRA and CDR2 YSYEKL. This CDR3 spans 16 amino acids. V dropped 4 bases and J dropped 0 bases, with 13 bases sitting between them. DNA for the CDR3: TGCGCCAGCAGCCTGAAACCCGGGGGCTCTGGAAACACCATATATTTT. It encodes CASSLKPGGSGNTIYF.

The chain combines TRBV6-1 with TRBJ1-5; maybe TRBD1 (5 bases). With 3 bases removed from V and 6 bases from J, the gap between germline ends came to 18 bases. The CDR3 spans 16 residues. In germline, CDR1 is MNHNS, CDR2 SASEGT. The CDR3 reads CASSETQQGWSQPQHF. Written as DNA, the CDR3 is TGTGCCAGCAGTGAGACGCAGCAGGGTTGGTCTCAGCCCCAGCATTTT.

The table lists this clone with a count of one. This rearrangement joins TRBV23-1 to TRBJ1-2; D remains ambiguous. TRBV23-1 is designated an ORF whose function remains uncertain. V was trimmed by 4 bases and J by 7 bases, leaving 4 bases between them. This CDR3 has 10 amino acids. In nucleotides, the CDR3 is TGCGCCAGCAGTCCCTCTGGCTACACCTTC. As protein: CASSPSGYTF.

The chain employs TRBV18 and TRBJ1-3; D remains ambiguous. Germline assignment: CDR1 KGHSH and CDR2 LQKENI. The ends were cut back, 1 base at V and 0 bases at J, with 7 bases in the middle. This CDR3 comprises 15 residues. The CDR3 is CASSPREASGNTIYF. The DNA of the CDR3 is TGTGCCAGCTCACCACGCGAGGCCTCTGGAAACACCATATATTTT.

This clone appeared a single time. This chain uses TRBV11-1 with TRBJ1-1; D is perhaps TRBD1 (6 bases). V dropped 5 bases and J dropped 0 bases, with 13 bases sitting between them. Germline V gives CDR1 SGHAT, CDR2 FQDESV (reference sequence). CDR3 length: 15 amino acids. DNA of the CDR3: TGTGCCAGCAGCATACTTAGGGGGATGAACACTGAAGCTTTCTTT. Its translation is CASSILRGMNTEAFF. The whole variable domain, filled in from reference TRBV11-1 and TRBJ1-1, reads EAEVAQSPRYKITEKSQAVAFWCDPISGHATLYWYRQILGQGPELLVQFQDESVVDDSQLPKDRFSAERLKGVDSTLKIQPAELGDSAMYLCASSILRGMNTEAFFGQGTRLTVV.

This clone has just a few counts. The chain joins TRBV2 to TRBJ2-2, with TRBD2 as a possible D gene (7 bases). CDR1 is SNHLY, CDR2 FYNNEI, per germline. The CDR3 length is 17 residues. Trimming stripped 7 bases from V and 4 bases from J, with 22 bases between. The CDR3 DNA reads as TGTGCCAGCAAGGGGGGAGGGCCCGGGTCGAGCACCGGGGAGCTGTTTTTT. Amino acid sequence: CASKGGGPGSSTGELFF.

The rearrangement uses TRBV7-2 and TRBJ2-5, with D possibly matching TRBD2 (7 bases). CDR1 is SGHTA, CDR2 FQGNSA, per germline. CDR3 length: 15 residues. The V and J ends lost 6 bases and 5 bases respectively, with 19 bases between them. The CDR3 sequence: CASSTRGGRAETQYF. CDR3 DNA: TGTGCCAGCAGTACGAGGGGGGGGCGGGCGGAGACCCAGTACTTC.

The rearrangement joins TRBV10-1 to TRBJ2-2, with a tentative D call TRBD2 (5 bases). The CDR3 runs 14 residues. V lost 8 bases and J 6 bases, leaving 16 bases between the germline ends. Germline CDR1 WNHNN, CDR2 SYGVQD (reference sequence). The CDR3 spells CASGSHLSPGELFF. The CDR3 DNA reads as TGCGCCAGCGGGAGCCATCTTAGCCCCGGGGAGCTGTTTTTT.

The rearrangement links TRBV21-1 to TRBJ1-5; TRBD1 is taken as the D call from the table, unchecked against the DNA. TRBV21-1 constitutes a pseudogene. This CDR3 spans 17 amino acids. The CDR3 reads CASSKDRGQIPYQPQHF. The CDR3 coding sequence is TGTGCCAGCAGCAAAGATCGAGGACAGATTCCCTATCAGCCCCAGCATTTT.

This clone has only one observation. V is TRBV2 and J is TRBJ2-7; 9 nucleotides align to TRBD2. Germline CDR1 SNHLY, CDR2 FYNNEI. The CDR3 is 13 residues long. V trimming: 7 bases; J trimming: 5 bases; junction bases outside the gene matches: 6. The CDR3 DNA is TGTGCCAGCAAGTGGCGGGGGGGGGACGAGCAGTACTTC. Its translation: CASKWRGGDEQYF.

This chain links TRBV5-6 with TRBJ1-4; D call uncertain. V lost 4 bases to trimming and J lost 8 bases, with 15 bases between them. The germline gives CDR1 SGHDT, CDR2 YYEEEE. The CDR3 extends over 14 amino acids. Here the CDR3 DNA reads TGTGCCAGCAGCGGTACGATCCGGAGCGAAAAACTGTTTTTT. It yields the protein CASSGTIRSEKLFF.

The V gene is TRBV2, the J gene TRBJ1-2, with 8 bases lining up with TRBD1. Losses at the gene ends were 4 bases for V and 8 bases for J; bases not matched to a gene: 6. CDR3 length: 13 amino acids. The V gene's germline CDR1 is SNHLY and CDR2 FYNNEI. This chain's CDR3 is CASSADREGGYTF. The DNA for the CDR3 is TGTGCCAGCAGTGCGGACAGGGAGGGGGGCTACACCTTC.

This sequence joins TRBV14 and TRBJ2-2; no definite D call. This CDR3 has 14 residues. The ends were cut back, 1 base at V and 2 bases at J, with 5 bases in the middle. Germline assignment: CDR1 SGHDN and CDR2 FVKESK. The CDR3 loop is CASSQALNTGELFF. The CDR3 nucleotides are TGTGCCAGCAGCCAAGCCCTAAACACCGGGGAGCTGTTTTTT.

CDR3 in amino acids: CASSPDTRVYGYTF. The CDR3 DNA is TGTGCCAGCTCACCGGATACCAGGGTCTATGGCTACACCTTC. The gene calls are TRBV18 and TRBJ1-2, with D maybe TRBD1 (5 bases). V lost 3 bases and J lost 4, with 12 bases in between. Germline CDR1 and CDR2: KGHSH and LQKENI. The CDR3 contains 14 residues.

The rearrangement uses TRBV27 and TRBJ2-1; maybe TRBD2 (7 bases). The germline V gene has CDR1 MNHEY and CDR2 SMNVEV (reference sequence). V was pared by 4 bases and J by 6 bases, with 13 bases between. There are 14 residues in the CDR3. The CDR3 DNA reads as TGTGCCAGCAGTTGGGGGCTAGCGGCCAATGAGCAGTTCTTC. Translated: CASSWGLAANEQFF.

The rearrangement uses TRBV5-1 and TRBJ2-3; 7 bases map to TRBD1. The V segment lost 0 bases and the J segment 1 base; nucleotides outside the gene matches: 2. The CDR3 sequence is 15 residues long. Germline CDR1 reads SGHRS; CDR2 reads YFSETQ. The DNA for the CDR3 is TGCGCCAGCAGCTTGGAAGGGACAGGCACAGATACGCAGTATTTT. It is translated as CASSLEGTGTDTQYF. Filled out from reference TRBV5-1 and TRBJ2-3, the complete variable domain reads KAGVTQTPRYLIKTRGQQVTLSCSPISGHRSVSWYQQTPGQGLQFLFEYFSETQRNKGNFPGRFSGRQFSNSRSEMNVSTLELGDSALYLCASSLEGTGTDTQYFGPGTRLTVL.

The CDR3 DNA reads as TGTGCCAGCAGTGAACGGGGGTCTCAAGAGACCCAGTACTTC. It is translated as CASSERGSQETQYF. The chain employs TRBV2 and TRBJ2-5; D perhaps matches TRBD2 (6 bases). Per germline, CDR1 SNHLY and CDR2 FYNNEI. V was cut by 2 bases and J by 2 bases, with 9 bases left in between. The CDR3 has 14 amino acids.

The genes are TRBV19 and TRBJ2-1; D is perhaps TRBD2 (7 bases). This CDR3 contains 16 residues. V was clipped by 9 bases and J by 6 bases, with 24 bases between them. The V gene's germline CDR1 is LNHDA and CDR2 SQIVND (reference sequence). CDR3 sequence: CASRGGGWKAGNEQFF. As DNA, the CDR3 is TGTGCCAGCCGTGGGGGGGGCTGGAAGGCCGGCAATGAGCAGTTCTTC.

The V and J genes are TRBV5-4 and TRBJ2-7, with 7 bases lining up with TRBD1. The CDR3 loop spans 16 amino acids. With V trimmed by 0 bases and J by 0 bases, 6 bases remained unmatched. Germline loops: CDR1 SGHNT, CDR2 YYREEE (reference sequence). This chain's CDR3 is CASSLGGQVSSYEQYF. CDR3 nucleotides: TGTGCCAGCAGCTTGGGCGGACAGGTCAGCTCCTACGAGCAGTACTTC.